This record looks at one TCR beta chain sequence and its context. The data derive from a study of T cell changes during pregnancy in multiple sclerosis. TCRdb's copy holds only in-frame clones and misses some; the assay was immunoSEQ multiplex PCR. The data show approximately 98,000 clones, about 90% seen once. Germline V CDR1 and CDR2: MGHRA, YSYEKL. Trimming removed 9 bases from V and 8 bases from J, with 16 bases in between. The CDR3 sequence is 13 residues long. This specimen was peripheral blood, taken after pregnancy. This chain connects TRBV4-1 to TRBJ1-4; D is possibly TRBD1 (6 bases). This receptor was obtained from a female donor in good health, enrolled as a control in a pregnancy study. CDR3 in DNA: TGCGCCAGTTCACGGGGGGCGAGGGAAAAACTGTTTTTT. Translated, it gives CASSRGAREKLFF.